This T cell receptor (beta chain) was sequenced in a study of blood T cell repertoires in COVID-19. Turning to the study itself: Sources were T cells, B-cell-depleted T cells, or PBMCs; the material itself was cDNA or gDNA.

Only a few counts were recorded for this clone. V was clipped by 0 bases and J by 3 bases, with 20 bases between them. In germline, CDR1 is LGHNA, CDR2 YSLEER. The CDR3 length is 18 residues. In the original processing: For nucleated cells, counts were estimated from reference gene primer amplification. The repertoire was sequenced with immunoSEQ multiplex PCR; TCRdb's copy has only in-frame clones and lacks some. That table supplies the V and J calls and clone size; D and trimming were determined from the DNA. The table lists hundreds of thousands of clones, 90% of them singletons, with 0.2% to 0.3% in the top ten.

The source material was peripheral blood. The clonotype originates from a woman under 30 with acute or convalescent COVID-19. This sequence joins TRBV4-3 and TRBJ1-2, with D perhaps TRBD1 (6 bases). CDR3 residues: CASSQDQPGAMFDYGYTF. The DNA for the CDR3 is TGCGCCAGCAGCCAAGATCAGCCAGGGGCAATGTTTGACTATGGCTACACCTTC.